The next 3 T cell receptor beta chains were all read from a single sample in a study of T cell responses to AZD1222 COVID-19 vaccine. Sequencing was performed with immunoSEQ multiplex PCR; in TCRdb, only in-frame clones are kept and a portion is missing. This sample has approximately 190,000 clones, with roughly 93% found just once. The source was peripheral blood, collected on day 0 of AZD1222 vaccination. The receptors stem from an adult in good health.

To note about this clone: The junction departs from the called germline gene at one end, perhaps through a read error. The chain recombines TRBV7-7 with TRBJ1-4, with D unresolved. CDR3 length: 15 residues. Germline V gene lookup returns CDR1 SSHAT and CDR2 FNYEAQ (reference sequence). The CDR3 region is CASSLGRARNEKLFF. The CDR3 coding sequence is TGTGCTAGCAGCTTAGGAAGGGCCCGAAATGAAAAACTGTTTTTT.

This rearrangement joins TRBV4-1 to TRBJ2-1, with 11 nucleotides matching TRBD1. V was pared by 4 bases and J by 6 bases, with 23 bases of the junction left unmatched. The germline CDR1 and CDR2 sequences are MGHRA and YSYEKL. The CDR3 is 21 residues long. The CDR3 loop is CASSLRDRGTLEEGRGNEQFF. The DNA for the CDR3 is TGCGCCAGCAGCCTCCGGGACAGGGGGACCCTAGAGGAGGGTCGGGGCAATGAGCAGTTCTTC.

The rearrangement uses TRBV5-1 and TRBJ1-3; tentatively, D is TRBD1 (5 bases). The CDR3 spans 15 residues. Trimming took 4 bases from V and 3 from J, leaving 14 bases between them. Germline lookup yields CDR1 SGHRS and CDR2 YFSETQ. The CDR3 bases are TGCGCCAGCAGCCTCGCGGGGGGGAATGGAAACACCATATATTTT. Amino acids: CASSLAGGNGNTIYF.